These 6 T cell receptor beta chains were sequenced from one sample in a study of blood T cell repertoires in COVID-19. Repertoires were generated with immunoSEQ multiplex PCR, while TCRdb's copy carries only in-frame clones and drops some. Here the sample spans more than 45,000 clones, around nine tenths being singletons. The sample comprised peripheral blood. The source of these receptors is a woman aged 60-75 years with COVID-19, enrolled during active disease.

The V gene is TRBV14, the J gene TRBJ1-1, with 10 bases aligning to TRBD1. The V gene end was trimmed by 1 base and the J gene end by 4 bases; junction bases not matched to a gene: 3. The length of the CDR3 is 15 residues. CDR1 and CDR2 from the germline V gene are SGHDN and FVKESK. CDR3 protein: CASSQGQGAGTEAFF. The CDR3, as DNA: TGTGCCAGCAGCCAAGGACAGGGGGCTGGCACTGAAGCTTTCTTT.

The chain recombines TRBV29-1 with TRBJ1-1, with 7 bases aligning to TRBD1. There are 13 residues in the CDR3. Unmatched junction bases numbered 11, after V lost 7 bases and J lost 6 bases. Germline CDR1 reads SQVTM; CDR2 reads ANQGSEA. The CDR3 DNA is TGCAGCGCCGAGAGGGGGCTGTACGCTGAAGCTTTCTTT. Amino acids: CSAERGLYAEAFF.

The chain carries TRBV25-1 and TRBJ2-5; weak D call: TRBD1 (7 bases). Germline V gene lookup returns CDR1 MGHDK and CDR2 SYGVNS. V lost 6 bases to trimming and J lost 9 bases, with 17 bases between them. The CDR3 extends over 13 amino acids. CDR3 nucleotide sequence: TGTGCCAGCAGGACAGGGAGGTTCGGGTCCCAGTACTTC. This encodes CASRTGRFGSQYF.

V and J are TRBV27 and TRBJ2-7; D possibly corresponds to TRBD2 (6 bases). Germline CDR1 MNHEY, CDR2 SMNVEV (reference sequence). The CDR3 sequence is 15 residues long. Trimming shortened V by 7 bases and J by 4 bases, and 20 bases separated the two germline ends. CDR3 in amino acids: CASKEWGGKAYEQYF. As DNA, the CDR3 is TGTGCCAGCAAGGAGTGGGGAGGTAAAGCTTACGAGCAGTACTTC.

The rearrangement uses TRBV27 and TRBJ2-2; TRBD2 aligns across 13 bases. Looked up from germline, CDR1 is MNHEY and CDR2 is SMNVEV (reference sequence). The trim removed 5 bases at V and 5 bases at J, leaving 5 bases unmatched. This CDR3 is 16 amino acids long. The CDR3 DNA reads TGTGCCAGCAGTACTCCGGGACTAGCGGGGACCGGGGAGCTGTTTTTT. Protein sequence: CASSTPGLAGTGELFF.

For the CDR3, the DNA is TGTGCCAGCAGGCCAGGACTGAACTACGAGCAGTACTTC. It is translated as CASRPGLNYEQYF. V gene TRBV28 combines with J gene TRBJ2-7; a weak D match, TRBD2 (5 bases). Trimming removed 6 bases from V and 3 bases from J, with 12 bases in between. CDR3 length: 13 amino acids. CDR1 MDHEN and CDR2 SYDVKM come from the germline V gene. The complete variable domain, with remaining parts taken from reference TRBV28 and TRBJ2-7, reads DVKVTQSSRYLVKRTGEKVFLECVQDMDHENMFWYRQDPGLGLRLIYFSYDVKMKEKGDIPEGYSVSREKKERFSLILESASTNQTSMYLCASRPGLNYEQYFGPGTRLTVT.